This entry features one T cell receptor beta chain sequence. This sample was taken from a study of metastatic and nonmetastatic thyroid tumors. Each patient came to thyroid surgery without any prior treatment (of any kind). V dropped 3 bases and J dropped 5 bases, with 20 bases sitting between them. CDR1 is SGHRS, CDR2 YFSETQ, per germline. This CDR3 region has 17 residues. Using MiXCR, TCRdb re-called clones from the PCR reads. The profile shows tens of thousands of clones, about 16% of them singletons. The chain recombines TRBV5-1 with TRBJ2-2, with a weak D call TRBD1 (6 bases). The sequenced sample was blood. The clonotype comes from a female donor with papillary thyroid cancer or a benign thyroid nodule (not recorded which). Some clones in this sample may be carry-over from other donors' samples. CDR3 sequence (DNA): TGCGCCAGCAGCTCAGTCTTCGTGGGGGCAAGGACCGGGGAGCTGTTTTTT. Translated: CASSSVFVGARTGELFF.